These 21 T cell receptor beta chains were sequenced from one sample in a study of memory CD4+ T cells and cytomegalovirus serostatus. Libraries were prepared by immunoSEQ multiplex PCR; TCRdb keeps only in-frame clonotypes and omits some of them. Of around 50,000 clones in the sample, roughly 78% were seen once. The sort gate was single viable CD3+CD4+CD8-CD45RO+ cells for memory CD4+ T cells. Sequenced material: memory CD4+ T cells from blood. The receptors were sampled from an adult in good health and CMV-seronegative.

CDR3 nucleotide sequence: TGCGCCAGCAGAATTTCCCCGGGACTGACCTACGAGCAGTACTTC. Residues: CASRISPGLTYEQYF. The chain employs TRBV5-1 and TRBJ2-7; a weak D match, TRBD2 (6 bases). There are 15 residues in the CDR3. Germline V gene data show CDR1 as SGHRS and CDR2 as YFSETQ. The germline V and J ends were trimmed by 5 bases and 2 bases, with 17 bases remaining between them.

The chain couples TRBV11-3 to TRBJ2-3; D is unresolved. From germline, CDR1 is SGHNT and CDR2 YENEEA. V lost 1 base, J lost 0 bases, and 5 bases lay in between. This CDR3 has 14 amino acids. This chain's CDR3 is CASSLGPSTDTQYF. DNA for the CDR3: TGTGCCAGCAGCTTAGGGCCTAGCACAGATACGCAGTATTTT.

This chain uses TRBV7-9 with TRBJ1-4; D unclear. Trimming stripped 1 base from V and 0 bases from J, with 9 bases between. In germline, CDR1 is SEHNR, CDR2 FQNEAQ (reference sequence). This CDR3 region has 16 residues. The CDR3 DNA sequence: TGTGCCAGCAGCTTAGAGGCCGGTGCAACTAATGAAAAACTGTTTTTT. Translating gives CASSLEAGATNEKLFF. The variable domain in full, with the rest retrieved from reference TRBV7-9 and TRBJ1-4, is DTGVSQNPRHKITKRGQNVTFRCDPISEHNRLYWYRQTLGQGPEFLTYFQNEAQLEKSRLLSDRFSAERPKGSFSTLEIQRTEQGDSAMYLCASSLEAGATNEKLFFGSGTQLSVL.

This clone was counted a few times. The chain couples TRBV11-2 to TRBJ2-7; possibly TRBD1 for D (5 bases). V was clipped by 1 base and J by 7 bases, with 11 bases between them. The CDR3 has 13 amino acids. From germline, CDR1 is SGHAT and CDR2 FQNNGV. CDR3 amino acids: CASSLVGAREQYF. In nucleotides, the CDR3 is TGTGCCAGCAGCTTAGTTGGGGCTAGGGAGCAGTACTTC.

This clone was seen only once. This sequence joins TRBV6-1 and TRBJ2-1; 10 positions agree with TRBD2. The CDR3 totals 17 residues. Germline loops: CDR1 MNHNS, CDR2 SASEGT. Germline trimming cut 4 bases from V and 2 bases from J; bases unmatched to any gene: 8. The CDR3 nucleotides are TGTGCCAGCAGTGTAAAGCGGGAGGGCCATACCTACAATGAGCAGTTCTTC. Residues: CASSVKREGHTYNEQFF.

This clone was recorded a few times. The V and J genes are TRBV6-1 and TRBJ1-1; 8 bases match TRBD1. The V and J ends lost 4 bases and 4 bases, in that order; junction bases with no gene match: 2. The germline V gene encodes CDR1 MNHNS and CDR2 SASEGT. The CDR3 spans 13 residues. Here the CDR3 reads CASSGTGSTEAFF. The CDR3 coding sequence is TGTGCCAGCAGTGGGACAGGGTCCACTGAAGCTTTCTTT.

About this clone itself: Other nucleotide sequences from this sample produce the same CDR3. The chain joins TRBV27 to TRBJ1-2, with D possibly TRBD1 on 6 matching bases. From germline, CDR1 is MNHEY and CDR2 SMNVEV (reference sequence). There are 12 residues in the CDR3. V dropped 5 bases and J dropped 5 bases, with 9 bases sitting between them. The CDR3 reads CASSLQGYGYTF. CDR3 in DNA: TGTGCCAGCAGTCTCCAGGGGTATGGCTACACCTTC.

The V call is TRBV27, the J call TRBJ2-2; either TRBD1 or TRBD2 may supply D (6 bases each). Germline V gives CDR1 MNHEY, CDR2 SMNVEV (reference sequence). V lost 4 bases and J lost 7, with 19 bases in between. The CDR3 sequence is 16 residues long. CDR3 residues: CASSSITIGGIGELFF. CDR3 coding DNA: TGTGCCAGCAGTTCGATTACTATAGGGGGGATCGGGGAGCTGTTTTTT.

This chain uses TRBV9 with TRBJ2-1; tentatively, D is TRBD2 (5 bases). The V and J ends lost 4 bases and 5 bases respectively, with 16 bases between them. This CDR3 is 15 amino acids long. Germline V lookup: CDR1 SGDLS, CDR2 YYNGEE. CDR3 bases: TGTGCCAGCAGCACCCGACCCGAGGGCCACAATGAGCAGTTCTTC. Encoded protein: CASSTRPEGHNEQFF.

This clone was detected only once. The chain is built from TRBV29-1 and TRBJ2-5, with a tentative D call TRBD2 (5 bases). Per germline, CDR1 SQVTM and CDR2 ANQGSEA. V lost 5 bases to trimming and J lost 0 bases, with 10 bases between them. The CDR3 runs to 13 residues. CDR3: CSVRSGYQETQYF. In DNA form, the CDR3 reads TGCAGCGTTCGGTCGGGATACCAAGAGACCCAGTACTTC.

J is TRBJ2-1 and V is TRBV28; TRBD1 or TRBD2 may be the D gene (6 bases each). Germline assignment: CDR1 MDHEN and CDR2 SYDVKM. The V end was cut by 10 bases, the J end by 5 bases, with 21 bases between. This CDR3 spans 15 amino acids. CDR3 sequence (DNA): TGTGCCATCCTGGGACACGGGACTGGGGACAATGAGCAGTTCTTC. Translated, it gives CAILGHGTGDNEQFF. Supplemented by reference TRBV28 and TRBJ2-1, the full variable domain reads DVKVTQSSRYLVKRTGEKVFLECVQDMDHENMFWYRQDPGLGLRLIYFSYDVKMKEKGDIPEGYSVSREKKERFSLILESASTNQTSMYLCAILGHGTGDNEQFFGPGTRLTVL.

V gene TRBV21-1 combines with J gene TRBJ2-1; no check of the table's D call, TRBD2, against the DNA was made. TRBV21-1 is labeled a pseudogene. The CDR3 is 15 amino acids. The CDR3 DNA is TGTGCCAGCAGCAAAGGGACTAGCGGGAGCAATGAGCAGTTCTTC. Translated: CASSKGTSGSNEQFF.

DNA for the CDR3: TGTGCCAGCAGTGAGATTTACGGGCCCCAGCATTTT. Translated: CASSEIYGPQHF. This rearrangement joins TRBV6-1 to TRBJ1-5, with D hard to call. The germline V gene has CDR1 MNHNS and CDR2 SASEGT. This CDR3 is 12 amino acids long. Trimming removed 3 bases at V and 9 bases at J, with 9 bases between.

The V call is TRBV7-8, the J call TRBJ2-5; D remains unclear. The CDR3 length is 12 residues. Germline CDR1 is SGHVS and CDR2 is FQNEAQ. Trimming pared 3 bases from V and 5 bases from J, leaving 7 bases between. The CDR3 DNA sequence: TGTGCCAGCAGCTTCCTGGCGGAGACCCAGTACTTC. Translation: CASSFLAETQYF. The full variable domain, in which reference TRBV7-8 and TRBJ2-5 provide the parts outside the CDR3, is GAGVSQSPRYKVAKRGQDVALRCDPISGHVSLFWYQQALGQGPEFLTYFQNEAQLDKSGLPSDRFFAERPEGSVSTLKIQRTQQEDSAVYLCASSFLAETQYFGPGTRLLVL.

The V gene is TRBV28, the J gene TRBJ1-2; possibly TRBD1 for D (5 bases). Deletions cut 3 bases from V and 3 bases from J, with 20 bases between. The CDR3 has 17 residues. Germline V gives CDR1 MDHEN, CDR2 SYDVKM. Written as DNA, the CDR3 is TGTGCCAGCAGTTTTTTAGGACGGGACGGCGGGGACTATGGCTACACCTTC. This sequence encodes CASSFLGRDGGDYGYTF.

This chain links TRBV7-2 with TRBJ2-1; D is undetermined. V dropped 3 bases and J dropped 5 bases, with 2 bases sitting between them. Germline CDR1 SGHTA, CDR2 FQGNSA. This CDR3 is built from 11 residues. The CDR3 reads CASSFHNEQFF. CDR3 nucleotide sequence: TGTGCCAGCAGCTTTCACAATGAGCAGTTCTTC.

The chain employs TRBV5-4 and TRBJ2-3; D is uncertain. The V end lost 1 base, the J end lost 0 bases, and 3 bases lay between the germline ends. The CDR3 is made up of 13 amino acids. Germline CDR1 is SGHNT and CDR2 is YYREEE (reference sequence). CDR3 loop: CASSLPSTDTQYF. CDR3 DNA sequence: TGTGCCAGCAGCTTGCCCAGCACAGATACGCAGTATTTT.

This chain joins TRBV19 and TRBJ2-7; D is possibly TRBD1 (5 bases). This CDR3 spans 10 amino acids. V lost 11 bases and J 7 bases, leaving 12 bases between the germline ends. Germline CDR1 and CDR2: LNHDA and SQIVND (reference sequence). Here the CDR3 DNA reads TGTGCCGGGGCCCCTCGAGAGCAGTACTTC. Residues: CAGAPREQYF.

This sequence joins TRBV5-8 and TRBJ2-1; a weak D match, TRBD2 (6 bases). V was pared by 0 bases and J by 1 base, with 17 bases between. This CDR3 comprises 18 residues. The V gene's germline CDR1 is SGHTS and CDR2 YDEGEE. Here the CDR3 DNA reads TGTGCCAGCAGCTTGGGTGCCGCCGGGACTGGATCCTACAATGAGCAGTTCTTC. Its protein product is CASSLGAAGTGSYNEQFF. Combining the CDR3 with reference TRBV5-8 and TRBJ2-1 gives the whole variable domain EAGVTQSPTHLIKTRGQQATLRCSPISGHTSVYWYQQALGLGLQFLLWYDEGEERNRGNFPPRFSGRQFPNYSSELNVNALELEDSALYLCASSLGAAGTGSYNEQFFGPGTRLTVL.

This sequence joins TRBV7-9 and TRBJ1-1; D is possibly TRBD1 (5 bases). In germline, CDR1 is SEHNR, CDR2 FQNEAQ (reference sequence). The CDR3 has 14 residues. Trimming stripped 9 bases from V and 4 bases from J, with 18 bases between. This CDR3 is CASSQAGSATEAFF. CDR3 in DNA: TGTGCCAGTTCCCAAGCAGGGTCGGCCACTGAAGCTTTCTTT.

This rearrangement joins TRBV5-1 to TRBJ2-2, with TRBD2 identical over 10 bases. Germline V gene lookup returns CDR1 SGHRS and CDR2 YFSETQ. V was pared by 0 bases and J by 7 bases, with 12 bases of the junction left unmatched. CDR3 length equals 18 residues. CDR3 amino acids: CASSLASSGRAVGGELFF. The CDR3 region has the DNA TGCGCCAGCAGCTTGGCCTCAAGCGGGAGGGCCGTCGGCGGGGAGCTGTTTTTT.